The following is a T cell receptor (beta chain) sequence with its context. This receptor's antigen is unknown. One base away there is no much larger clone; base qualities are not given. Donors were 39 systemically healthy Caucasian individuals from Russia aged 6 to 90 years. Approximately 10 milliliters of peripheral blood were collected from each donor into EDTA-treated Vacutainer tubes. PBMCs were isolated by Ficoll-Paque density-gradient centrifugation, with at least 6 million obtained per sample. Total RNA, at least 5 micrograms per sample, was extracted from PBMCs with Trizol reagent. For every donor, an aliquot of PBMCs went through flow cytometry to measure the percentages of naive CD45RAhigh/CD27high T cells. The CDR3 contains 15 residues, cysteine and phenylalanine counted. Only the CDR3 portion is preserved as DNA: 45 bases, with reading frame beginning at the first base. CDR1 and CDR2 are drawn from the germline V gene (reference sequence): SEHNR, FQNEAQ. V is pruned by 7 bases and J by 7 bases, leaving 12 bases of the junction without a gene match.

Library construction relied on 5' RACE. This sample was sequenced with an Illumina HiSeq 2500. A second 7 to 11 cycle PCR used a sample-barcoded 5' primer and a J-beta primer mix. A template-switch 5' adaptor carrying 12 random nucleotides introduced a unique molecular identifier onto each TCR beta cDNA molecule. At least 2.5 million CDR3-containing paired-end reads were obtained from each sample. All of the RNA was converted into first-strand cDNA using the Mint cDNA synthesis kit, with a TRBC-specific oligonucleotide serving as the primer. After uracil-DNA glycosylase treatment, a first 18-cycle PCR used universal primers M1SS and BC2_uni_R on all cDNA. The authors processed their data as follows. For normalization, 1 million high-quality reads were randomly selected from each sample, with every read carrying a distinct molecular identifier. Instead of being binned into consensus sequences, reads that shared molecular identifiers were thrown out. MiTCR, with a Q25 quality threshold and the strictest error-elimination algorithm, was used for CDR3 identification, clonotype clustering and error correction. Lower-bound total TCR beta diversity was estimated with a nonparametric unseen species model using Euler transformation. TCRdb applied fastp at Q25 and MiXCR to the public reads, then kept only in-frame beta chains. Rows merge per CDR3 protein into single entries with the most common DNA and genes. The V and J calls here are based on TCRdb, not the publication. The sample has 780,000 or so distinct CDR3 sequences on record, about 53% of them singletons. The ten largest clones capture approximately 40% of the sample.

These data originate in a study of blood T cells in healthy people across ages (dated by TCRdb to 2015 to 2017). In terms of the full investigation: In model experiments, template switching captured about one uniquely barcoded TCR beta cDNA molecule for every two T cells. Age-related changes in TCR beta repertoire diversity were measured in the study by deep sequencing normalized with unique cDNA molecular identifiers. The donors were split into four age groups: young (average 16 years), middle-aged (39), aged (more than 60) and long-lived (roughly 77). To avoid experimental bias, donors of different ages were distributed randomly across sequencing lanes. The study analyzed two additional independent replicas of 1 million unique cDNA reads from the same blood draw for two donors, one aged 18 to 30 and one aged 80 or older. The paper as a whole reports these results and caveats: Observed TCR beta diversity per million T cells fell roughly linearly with age, and a significant reduction was already apparent by age roughly 40. Compared with the aged group, the long-lived group had more naive CD4+ T cells, fewer expanded clones and increased TCR diversity, a pattern suggesting age selection. Because profiling used bulk unsorted PBMCs, naive and antigen-experienced compartments could not be compared conclusively. The percentage of naive T cells measured by flow cytometry correlated strongly with observed TCR beta diversity. Because donor CMV infection status was unknown, age-related changes in expanded clonotypes were potentially confounded. Estimates of total diversity based on one million sequenced T cells were considered lower bounds and underestimates.

Here the chain combines TRBV7-9 and TRBJ1-4, and 7 bases in between align with TRBD1. The specimen was blood. This TCR derives from a man older than 75 in good health. The CDR3 protein: CASTLAGTAIEKLFF. The nucleotide sequence reads TGTGCCAGCACCCTCGCCGGGACAGCGATTGAAAAACTGTTTTTT.